The source of this TCR beta chain is a study of cytomegalovirus exposure and HLA in healthy donors. Findings and limits, study-wide: TCR beta V- and J-gene trimming was later associated with a missense DCLRE1C variant. Reportedly, fewer N-insertions than the roughly 700-donor mean appeared in an Asian-associated ancestry cluster in a later analysis. High specificity and sensitivity for cytomegalovirus status were reported for the classifier. Earlier findings revealed that most TCR beta V segments proved productive either about 87% or about 30% of the time.

Worth noting for this clone: What it recognizes is unknown.

This CDR3 region has 15 residues. Between the trimmed V and J ends, which lost 0 bases and 1 base, there was a span of 8 bases. CDR1 and CDR2 (germline): LGHNA, YSLEER. PCR primers comprised 60 Vbeta and 13 Jbeta primers. The protocol was immunoSEQ multiplex PCR, while the TCRdb copy is restricted to in-frame clones and leaves out a portion. The top ten clones hold 1% to 1.5% of a sample with under 150,000 clones, roughly four fifths of them seen once. The sequence was collected from a boy between 5 and 17 years old in good health and CMV-seronegative. The sequenced material came from PBMCs. V and J are TRBV4-3 and TRBJ2-3, with D perhaps matching TRBD2 (6 bases). CDR3 DNA sequence: TGCGCCAGCAGCCAAGAGCCTAGCGGCACAGATACGCAGTATTTT. This translates into CASSQEPSGTDTQYF.